The rows below give T cell receptor beta chains drawn from one sample of a study of T-cell memory formation after mild COVID-19. TCRdb re-called the 5' RACE reads with MiXCR, one entry per CDR3 protein. The table shows around 320,000 distinct CDR3 sequences, with approximately 19% occurring only once. Sequencing used PBMCs or a T cell subset sorted from them (not recorded which). The receptors derive from a man between 18 and 29 years old who had mild COVID-19 (a few samples of this study predate the infection). Cell type and time point are not known. CDR3s include the opening cysteine and the closing phenylalanine or tryptophan.

>TRBV12-3/TRBV12-4|TRBJ2-7
CASSFQSLRYEQYF
>TRBV12-3/TRBV12-4|TRBJ1-3
CASSWDRGNTIYF
>TRBV29-1|TRBJ1-1
CSVGLMNTEAFF
>TRBV6-5|TRBJ2-5
CASSYRIGGGRIETQYF
>TRBV12-3/TRBV12-4|TRBJ2-3
CASTPGQSPPDTQYF
>TRBV7-6|TRBJ2-7
CASSLLDGGVNEQYF
>TRBV7-9|TRBJ1-1
CASSISGGPGAFF
>TRBV9|TRBJ2-3
CASSSSGGPIDTQYF
>TRBV4-2|TRBJ2-7
CASSQITGTSGYEQYF
>TRBV20-1|TRBJ2-6
CSARWGANVLTF
>TRBV6-6|TRBJ2-7
CASSYSFGGYEQYF
>TRBV7-2|TRBJ2-3
CASSQTSGGLTDTQYF
>TRBV10-3|TRBJ1-5
CAISESRRSNQPQHF
>TRBV6-5|TRBJ1-1
CASSYFEGTEAFF
>TRBV7-3|TRBJ2-5
CASSLTGGLETQYF
>TRBV5-1|TRBJ2-5
CASSLSLGAETQYF
>TRBV18|TRBJ1-1
CASFPQGPNTEAFF
>TRBV7-3|TRBJ2-3
CASSLGREDTQYF
>TRBV2|TRBJ1-2
CASSESGGQVYTF
>TRBV9|TRBJ2-2
CASSGAWYTGELFF